This T cell receptor (beta chain) was profiled in a study of naive and memory T cell subsets (dated by TCRdb to between 2016 and 2019). Study-wide context: An open-source, UMI-based TCR alpha and beta sequencing pipeline was applied to sorted naive and memory peripheral blood T cell subsets. RNA was DNase-treated and reverse transcribed with TCR constant-region primers, mostly using SuperScript III. The functional CMV T cell responses agreed completely with IgG serology results.

The CDR3 holds 15 amino acids from the cysteine to the phenylalanine. The entry retains the CDR3 DNA only, 45 bases that are in frame from base 1. Taken from the germline V gene (reference sequence), the CDR1 and CDR2 loops are MNHEY and SMNVEV. A distance of 13 bases separates the germline ends of V and J, which lose 6 bases and 1 base respectively. Overall study outcomes, separate from this receptor: RNA-based TCR counts may be affected by expression changes linked to T cell activation and differentiation. The abundance of TCRs followed a power law with an exponent that differed between naive and memory subsets yet stayed consistent across the three individuals. A few larger clonotypes were present in naive repertoires, especially CD8 naive repertoires, and these clonotypes were possibly memory cells re-expressing CD45RA. The repertoire findings for the naive and memory subsets could not be validated, as no ground truth was available. A clonotype was defined as a single alpha or beta chain sequence rather than as a paired alpha/beta receptor. Following error correction, more than 95% of naive TCR sequences occurred only once, which made naive abundance distributions much steeper than those of memory subsets. In both CD4 and CD8 cells, the Gini index increased while Shannon and inverse Simpson diversity decreased from naive through CM, EM and EMRA.

This clonotype has just a few counts. Its antigen has not been determined. Nothing much larger sits one base from this clone, and base qualities are not available. Libraries were prepared through UMI-ligation and nested PCR. To cover both TRBC1 and TRBC2, the beta constant-region primer consisted of an equimolar mix of two oligonucleotides. Four rounds of PCR, combining the SP2 primer with nested alpha and beta constant-region primers, were used to amplify the ligated cDNA. A single-stranded oligonucleotide carrying the SP2 primer and a 12-nucleotide UMI was ligated to the 3' end of the cDNA by T4 RNA ligase 1. Incubation of the ligation reaction was carried out at 16 degrees C for roughly 18-24 hours. PCR2 was typically performed as a SYBR Green qPCR and was stopped at a predetermined threshold so that over-amplification was prevented. Agencourt AMPure XP magnetic beads were used for all purifications after the first. Libraries were quantified by Qubit and checked on a TapeStation, where a main peak was expected near 650 bp. Pooled libraries were sequenced on an Illumina MiSeq using v2 2x251 paired-end kits, and typically 1-2 million reads were obtained per sample. Each sample's library went into the pool at about 4.2 nM, and about 5-8% PhiX was added to help with cluster recognition. Processing in the source paper ran as follows. Using tag matching that tolerated one base-pair mismatch, Decombinator assigned V and J genes to FASTQ reads that had been processed by Demultiplexor. UMIs were used by Collapsinator to correct both sequencing errors and frequency errors arising from PCR heterogeneity. CDR3Translator translated TCRs and extracted CDR3s from the conserved cysteine to the FGXG phenylalanine, flagging non-productive sequences. Repertoires were subsampled to equal numbers of UMI-defined TCRs before Gini, Shannon entropy and inverse Simpson indices were calculated. Power-law fits to clonotype abundance distributions were performed by maximum likelihood within the linear range. For one naive CD8 sample, the pipeline and MIGEC produced similar UMI counts, unique TCR numbers and clonal distributions. One analysis removed from the naive repertoire any naive TCRs that were also present in any memory subset from the same donor. The repertoires were searched for roughly 7,000 CMV-associated CDR3 sequences that had been compiled from VDJdb and a published dataset. TCRdb took the public reads, trimmed them with fastp at Q25, ran MiXCR for clone calling and kept in-frame beta chains. Every CDR3 protein is listed once, alongside the most common genes and DNA of its rows. The V and J calls were determined by TCRdb, not by the authors. The sample has about 90,000 distinct CDR3 sequences on record, over 9% of them singletons. The ten largest account for more than 0.11% of the sample.

TCR alpha and beta chain libraries were amplified separately from the second PCR step onward. CMV status of each donor was established by measuring IFNgamma production from CD4+ T cells after fresh PBMCs were stimulated overnight with CMV viral lysate. CD4 T cells were positively selected with Miltenyi beads, followed by positive selection of CD8 T cells from the CD4-negative fraction. After staining for CD3, CD4, CD8, CD45RA, CD27 and a live/dead dye, cells were sorted on a BD Aria II into four subsets based on CD45RA and CD27. Three healthy volunteers provided blood, and each donor's sample was split into CD4 and CD8 T cells and then further divided into four differentiation subsets. Roughly 120 ml of peripheral blood was collected from each donor, and PBMC were isolated from the blood using Ficoll-Paque PLUS density-gradient centrifugation. The sorted cells were lysed in RLT buffer, after which RNA was extracted using a Qiagen RNeasy kit and kept at -80 degrees C.

The chain links TRBV27 with TRBJ2-1, with the D segment identity uncertain. The clonotype originates from a human donor in good health. Material: naive CD4+ T cells from blood. The cell subset or site label, read with the paper, signifies: naive T cells, CD45RA high CD27+. DNA sequence: TGTGCCAGCAGACTGGTAAACCCATCCTACAATGAGCAGTTCTTC. Translated, this gives CASRLVNPSYNEQFF.